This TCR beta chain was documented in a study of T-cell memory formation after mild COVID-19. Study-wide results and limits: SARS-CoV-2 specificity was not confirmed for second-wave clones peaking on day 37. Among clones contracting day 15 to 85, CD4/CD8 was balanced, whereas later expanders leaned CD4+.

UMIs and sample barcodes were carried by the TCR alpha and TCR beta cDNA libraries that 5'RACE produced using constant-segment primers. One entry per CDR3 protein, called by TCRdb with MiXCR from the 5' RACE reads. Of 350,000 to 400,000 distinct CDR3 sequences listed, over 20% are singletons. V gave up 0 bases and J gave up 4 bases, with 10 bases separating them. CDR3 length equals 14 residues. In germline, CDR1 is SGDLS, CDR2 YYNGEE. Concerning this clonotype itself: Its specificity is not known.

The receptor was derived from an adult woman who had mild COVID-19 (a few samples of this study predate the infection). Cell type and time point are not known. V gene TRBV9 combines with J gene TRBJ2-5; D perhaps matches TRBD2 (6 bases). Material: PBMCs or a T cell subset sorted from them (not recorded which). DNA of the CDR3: TGTGCCAGCAGCGTAGGGGACTTCATAGAGACCCAGTACTTC. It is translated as CASSVGDFIETQYF.